These 27 T cell receptor beta chains were sequenced from one sample in a study of vaccination effects on CD4 cells after COVID-19. Antigen-specific CD4+ T cells were expanded (with viral peptide pools) by the ViraFEST assay ahead of sequencing. Cultured cells yielded isolated CD4+ T cells after 10 days. Their cognate antigens are unknown. Assay used: immunoSEQ multiplex PCR; TCRdb lists only in-frame clones, some missing. The sample includes just over 30,000 clones, roughly two thirds seen only once; the top ten take 25% to 30%. Sequenced material: CD4+ T cells from PBMCs cultured with HCoV-229E spike peptides, taken before COVID-19 vaccination. All receptors come from a human donor who received a COVID-19 vaccine.

Ten or more counts support this clone. In nucleotides, the CDR3 is TGTGCCAGCAGTGAACTGGAGAACACTGAAGCTTTCTTT. This translates into CASSELENTEAFF. This chain joins TRBV2 and TRBJ1-1; D ambiguous. Per the germline V gene, CDR1 is SNHLY and CDR2 is FYNNEI. V shed 2 bases and J shed 1 base, with 5 bases lying between them. The CDR3 runs 13 residues.

The sample holds a few counts of this clone. The chain is built from TRBV14 and TRBJ1-1; no reliable D call. CDR1 SGHDN and CDR2 FVKESK come from the germline V gene. Trimming removed 4 bases from V and 6 bases from J, with 12 bases in between. The CDR3 runs 13 residues. The CDR3 DNA is TGTGCCAGCAGCCCGCAATACGGGCCTGAAGCTTTCTTT. Its translation: CASSPQYGPEAFF.

V usage is TRBV10-1 and J usage is TRBJ2-7, with 10 bases fitting TRBD2. With 2 bases clipped from V and 3 bases from J, the junction kept 10 bases outside the gene matches. The CDR3 is 17 residues long. The germline gives CDR1 WNHNN, CDR2 SYGVQD (reference sequence). CDR3: CASSEASGIAGGYEQYF. The CDR3 DNA sequence: TGCGCCAGCAGTGAGGCAAGTGGAATAGCGGGAGGCTACGAGCAGTACTTC.

CDR3 region: CAWPGASISDEQYF. DNA of the CDR3: TGTGCCTGGCCTGGGGCTAGTATTTCGGACGAGCAGTACTTC. The V and J genes are TRBV30 and TRBJ2-7; TRBD1 is a possible D gene (5 bases). V lost 5 bases to trimming and J lost 5 bases, with 19 bases between them. The CDR3 has 14 amino acids. From germline, CDR1 is GTSNPN and CDR2 SVGIG (reference sequence).

This clone turned up a few times. V and J are TRBV5-4 and TRBJ2-5; the match to TRBD2 covers 10 bases. Trimming at V came to 4 bases and at J to 5 bases, leaving 8 bases not matched to a gene. From germline, CDR1 is SGHNT and CDR2 YYREEE (reference sequence). CDR3 size: 15 residues. In DNA, the CDR3 is TGTGCCAGCAGCAAAAGCGGGGGGGCACAGGAGACCCAGTACTTC. Translated: CASSKSGGAQETQYF. The complete variable domain, with remaining parts taken from reference TRBV5-4 and TRBJ2-5, reads ETGVTQSPTHLIKTRGQQVTLRCSSQSGHNTVSWYQQALGQGPQFIFQYYREEENGRGNFPPRFSGLQFPNYSSELNVNALELDDSALYLCASSKSGGAQETQYFGPGTRLLVL.

This clone was picked up a small number of times. V is TRBV4-1 and J is TRBJ1-5, with 9 bases lining up with TRBD1. V lost 3 bases to trimming and J lost 7 bases; unmatched junction nucleotides: 13. This CDR3 region has 17 residues. Germline V lookup: CDR1 MGHRA, CDR2 YSYEKL. The CDR3 bases are TGCGCCAGCAGCCAGGGGACAGGGACACTCATCCCCCAGCCCCAGCATTTT. It codes for CASSQGTGTLIPQPQHF.

This clone has just a few counts. The chain carries TRBV5-1 and TRBJ2-7, with 8 nucleotides matching TRBD2. V was pared by 4 bases and J by 4 bases, with 7 bases of the junction left unmatched. The CDR3 runs to 14 residues. CDR1 is SGHRS, CDR2 YFSETQ, per germline. The chain's CDR3 is CASSPRTSNYEQYF. In nucleotides, the CDR3 is TGCGCCAGCAGCCCCCGGACTAGCAATTACGAGCAGTACTTC.

The V call is TRBV7-9, the J call TRBJ2-1; 9 nucleotides agree with TRBD2. This CDR3 region has 16 residues. CDR1 SEHNR and CDR2 FQNEAQ come from the germline V gene (reference sequence). V dropped 5 bases and J dropped 9; count of bases not matched to a gene: 14. The CDR3 sequence: CASSPAGRGGQSEQFF. The CDR3 DNA reads as TGTGCCAGCAGCCCCGCGGGGCGGGGGGGCCAAAGTGAGCAGTTCTTC.

The rearrangement joins TRBV7-9 to TRBJ1-6; 7 nucleotides agree with TRBD1. Trimming took 1 base from V and 8 from J; bases not matched to a gene: 2. The CDR3 totals 14 residues. Germline V gene lookup returns CDR1 SEHNR and CDR2 FQNEAQ (reference sequence). The CDR3 sequence: CASSLGDRDSPLHF. In nucleotides, the CDR3 is TGTGCCAGCAGCTTAGGAGACAGGGATTCACCCCTCCACTTT.

Concerning this clone: A junction boundary mismatches the germline segment, possibly from a read error. The rearrangement joins TRBV7-7 to TRBJ2-1; D unclear. This CDR3 is built from 16 residues. The V gene's germline CDR1 is SSHAT and CDR2 FNYEAQ (reference sequence). CDR3: CASSPLASSSYNEQFF. In DNA form, the CDR3 reads TGTGCTAGCAGCCCTTTAGCCTCCAGCTCCTACAATGAGCAGTTCTTC.

This clone has only a few counts. The chain employs TRBV15 and TRBJ2-1; no clear D. V lost 0 bases to trimming and J lost 5 bases, with 14 bases between them. Germline CDR1 reads LNHNV; CDR2 reads YYDKDF (reference sequence). CDR3 length equals 16 residues. CDR3 bases: TGTGCCACCAGCAGAGAAGTCATCACCGACGACAATGAGCAGTTCTTC. Protein sequence: CATSREVITDDNEQFF.

V usage is TRBV28 and J usage is TRBJ2-7; D unclear. The V gene's germline CDR1 is MDHEN and CDR2 SYDVKM. Between the trimmed V and J ends, which lost 10 bases and 2 bases, there was a span of 12 bases. There are 12 residues in the CDR3. CDR3 in DNA: TGTGCCACCGAAGGATACGCCTACGAGCAGTACTTC. Its translation is CATEGYAYEQYF.

V usage is TRBV10-2 and J usage is TRBJ2-2; 8 nucleotides line up with TRBD2. Trimming cost V 3 bases and J 5 bases; bases outside gene matches: 5. Per germline, CDR1 WSHSY and CDR2 SAAADI. The CDR3 length is 15 residues. CDR3 sequence reads: CASSDRQRETGELFF. The CDR3 coding sequence is TGCGCCAGCAGTGATCGCCAGCGGGAGACCGGGGAGCTGTTTTTT.

The V gene is TRBV9, the J gene TRBJ2-5; D ambiguous. The CDR3 runs 14 residues. Germline V lookup: CDR1 SGDLS, CDR2 YYNGEE. The V and J ends lost 0 bases and 5 bases respectively, with 11 bases between them. The CDR3 bases are TGTGCCAGCAGCGTAGCTTCCGGCCGGGAGACCCAGTACTTC. It codes for CASSVASGRETQYF.

The chain joins TRBV6-5 to TRBJ2-7; 7 positions match TRBD2. The CDR3 totals 13 residues. V lost 7 bases, J lost 3 bases, and 6 bases stayed unmatched. Germline CDR1 reads MNHEY; CDR2 reads SVGAGI. The CDR3 bases are TGTGCCAGCAAGTCAGGCGGGAGCTACGAGCAGTACTTC. Translated, it gives CASKSGGSYEQYF.

The chain couples TRBV14 to TRBJ2-7; D may be TRBD1 (5 bases). The CDR3 is 13 amino acids. CDR1 SGHDN and CDR2 FVKESK come from the germline V gene. V gave up 4 bases and J gave up 3 bases, with 10 bases separating them. CDR3 residues: CASSPNRIYEQYF. CDR3 in DNA: TGTGCCAGCAGCCCAAACAGGATCTACGAGCAGTACTTC.

A few counts support this clone. The chain couples TRBV20-1 to TRBJ1-2; D unclear. V was clipped by 4 bases and J by 8 bases, with 11 bases between them. Germline V gives CDR1 DFQATT, CDR2 SNEGSKA (reference sequence). The CDR3 is made up of 11 amino acids. CDR3 loop: CSATGGEGYTF. The CDR3 DNA reads as TGCAGTGCTACCGGTGGGGAAGGCTACACCTTC.

This chain joins TRBV11-2 and TRBJ2-5; 12 nucleotides match TRBD2. Germline assignment: CDR1 SGHAT and CDR2 FQNNGV. CDR3 length equals 17 residues. Germline trimming cut 0 bases from V and 5 bases from J; bases unmatched to any gene: 7. The CDR3 region has the DNA TGTGCCAGCAGCTTAGATCTAGCGGGAGGGCCGTGGGAGACCCAGTACTTC. Translating gives CASSLDLAGGPWETQYF.

This clone was seen a handful of times. The chain links TRBV28 to TRBJ1-6; TRBD1 matches at 8 bases. The V gene end was trimmed by 1 base and the J gene end by 9 bases; junction bases not matched to a gene: 5. Germline values: CDR1 MDHEN, CDR2 SYDVKM. The length of the CDR3 is 15 residues. Here the CDR3 reads CASSLSDRGGSPLHF. The CDR3 nucleotides are TGTGCCAGCAGTTTATCCGACAGGGGCGGTTCACCCCTCCACTTT.

The chain couples TRBV5-5 to TRBJ1-2; the D gene is possibly TRBD1 (6 bases). V lost 2 bases to trimming and J lost 9 bases, with 29 bases between them. The CDR3 length is 18 residues. Germline V gene sequence: CDR1 SGHKS, CDR2 YYEKEE (reference sequence). The CDR3 is CASSLLLREWTAFDRYTF. CDR3 nucleotides: TGTGCCAGCAGCTTATTACTCCGCGAATGGACAGCTTTCGATCGCTACACCTTC.

This chain uses TRBV3-1 (or the pseudogene TRBV3-2) with TRBJ2-1; 9 bases agree with TRBD2. CDR1 LGHDT and CDR2 YNNKEL come from the germline V gene (reference sequence). CDR3 length: 12 residues. Unmatched junction bases numbered 3, after V lost 5 bases and J lost 10 bases. The chain's CDR3 is CASSYLAGEQFF. The CDR3 DNA sequence: TGTGCCAGCAGCTATCTAGCGGGGGAGCAGTTCTTC.

The CDR3 spells CATGGRPTDTQYF. In DNA form, the CDR3 reads TGTGCCACCGGGGGGCGGCCCACAGATACGCAGTATTTT. The J gene is TRBJ2-3, the V gene TRBV28, with D possibly TRBD2 on 7 matching bases. Germline V CDR1 and CDR2: MDHEN, SYDVKM. The CDR3 runs to 13 residues. The V and J ends lost 10 bases and 2 bases respectively, with 13 bases between them.

This clone was recorded only once. CDR3 nucleotides: TGTGCCAGCAGCTTAGGGAGTCACTACGAGCAGTACTTC. It codes for CASSLGSHYEQYF. V gene TRBV11-3 combines with J gene TRBJ2-7; D uncertain. The germline gives CDR1 SGHNT, CDR2 YENEEA. The V end was cut by 1 base, the J end by 3 bases, with 7 bases between. The CDR3 is 13 amino acids.

The chain joins TRBV5-6 to TRBJ1-5; possible D gene TRBD1, 5 bases. The germline gives CDR1 SGHDT, CDR2 YYEEEE. Between the trimmed V and J ends, which lost 4 bases and 0 bases, there was a span of 11 bases. The CDR3 extends over 15 amino acids. The CDR3 protein is CASSRDGYSNQPQHF. As DNA, the CDR3 is TGTGCCAGCAGCAGGGACGGTTATAGCAATCAGCCCCAGCATTTT.

The chain links TRBV9 to TRBJ1-1; no definite D call. The V gene's germline CDR1 is SGDLS and CDR2 YYNGEE. The V end was cut by 0 bases, the J end by 7 bases, with 7 bases between. The CDR3 totals 12 residues. CDR3 region: CASSVASGEAFF. CDR3 in DNA: TGTGCCAGCAGCGTAGCCTCGGGTGAAGCTTTCTTT.

The gene calls are TRBV19 and TRBJ2-2, with a tentative D call TRBD2 (6 bases). The V and J ends lost 1 base and 0 bases respectively, with 12 bases between them. The CDR3 loop spans 17 amino acids. Germline assignment: CDR1 LNHDA and CDR2 SQIVND (reference sequence). In DNA, the CDR3 is TGTGCCAGTAGTATAGGTTGGGGGGTGTCGAACACCGGGGAGCTGTTTTTT. Protein sequence: CASSIGWGVSNTGELFF.

This chain links TRBV9 with TRBJ2-1; no firm D call. Germline V gives CDR1 SGDLS, CDR2 YYNGEE. CDR3 length: 16 residues. The ends were cut back, 0 bases at V and 0 bases at J, with 10 bases in the middle. CDR3 loop: CASSVEPGGSYNEQFF. In nucleotides, the CDR3 is TGTGCCAGCAGCGTAGAACCCGGTGGCTCCTACAATGAGCAGTTCTTC.